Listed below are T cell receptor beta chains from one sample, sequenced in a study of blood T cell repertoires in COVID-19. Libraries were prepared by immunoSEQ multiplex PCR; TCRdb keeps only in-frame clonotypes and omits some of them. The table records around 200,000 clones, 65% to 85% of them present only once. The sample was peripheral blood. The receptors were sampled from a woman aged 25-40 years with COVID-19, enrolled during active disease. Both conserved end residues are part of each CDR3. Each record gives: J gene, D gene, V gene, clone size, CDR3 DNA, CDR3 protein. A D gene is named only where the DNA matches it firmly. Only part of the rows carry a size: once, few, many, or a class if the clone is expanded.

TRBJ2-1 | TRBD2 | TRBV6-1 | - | TGTGCCAGCAGTGAAGCTTCAGCGGGAAAGAATGAGCAGTTCTTC | CASSEASAGKNEQFF
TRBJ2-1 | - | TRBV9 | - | TGTGCCAGCAGCGTAGCGGGAGACTTTTACAATGAGCAGTTCTTC | CASSVAGDFYNEQFF
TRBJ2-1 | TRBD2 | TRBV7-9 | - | TGTGCCAGCAGCTCCGGGACTAGCGGGGTCCTGGAGCAGTTCTTC | CASSSGTSGVLEQFF
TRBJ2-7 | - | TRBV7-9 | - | TGTGCCAGCAGCGAGAGTCGCTCCTACGAGCAGTACTTC | CASSESRSYEQYF
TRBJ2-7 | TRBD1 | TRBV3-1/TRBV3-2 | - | TGTGCCAGCAGCCCCTCAGGGGGCTTGACCTACGAGCAGTACTTC | CASSPSGGLTYEQYF
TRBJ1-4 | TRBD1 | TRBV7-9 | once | TGTGCCAGCAGCTCCAACAGGGGGAATGAAAAACTGTTTTTT | CASSSNRGNEKLFF
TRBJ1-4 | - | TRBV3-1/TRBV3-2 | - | TGTGCCAGCAGCCAGTGGGACAAGGAAGCTAATGAAAAACTGTTTTTT | CASSQWDKEANEKLFF
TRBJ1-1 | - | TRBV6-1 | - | TGTGCCAGCAGTGAATGGGCCGCTGAAGCTTTCTTT | CASSEWAAEAFF
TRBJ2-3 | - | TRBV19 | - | TGTGCCAGTAGTATGGGCAGGGCAGATACGCAGTATTTT | CASSMGRADTQYF
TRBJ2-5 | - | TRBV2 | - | TGTGCCAGCTCAGAAACGGGTGCCCCAGAGACCCAGTACTTC | CASSETGAPETQYF
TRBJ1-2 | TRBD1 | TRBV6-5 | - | TGTGCCAGTGCATCCGGGACAGCATACTATGGCTACACCTTC | CASASGTAYYGYTF
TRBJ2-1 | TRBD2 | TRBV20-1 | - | TGCAGTGCTAGTCTGACTAGCGGGAGTAGAGATGAGCAGTTCTTC | CSASLTSGSRDEQFF
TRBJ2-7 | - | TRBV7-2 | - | TGTGCCAGCAGCTTAGGGCAGGGGCCGAGCCACGAGCAGTACTTC | CASSLGQGPSHEQYF
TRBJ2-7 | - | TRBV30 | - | TGTGCCTGGAGCCCCACAAGGCTAGGCGAGCAGTACTTC | CAWSPTRLGEQYF
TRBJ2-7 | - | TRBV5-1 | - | TGCGCCAGCAGCGCCGGACTGGAGGGCTACGAGCAGTACTTC | CASSAGLEGYEQYF
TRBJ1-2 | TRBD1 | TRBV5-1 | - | TGCGCCAGCAGCTCCCGATCAGGGGGCTATGGCTACACCTTC | CASSSRSGGYGYTF
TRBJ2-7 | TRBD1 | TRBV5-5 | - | TGTGCCAGCAGCTTGTACAGGGGGCGAAACGAGCAGTACTTC | CASSLYRGRNEQYF
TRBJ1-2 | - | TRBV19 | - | TGTGCCAGTAGAAGAGGGACAATCCTGGGAGTTTATGGCTACACCTTC | CASRRGTILGVYGYTF
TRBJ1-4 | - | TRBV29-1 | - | TGCAGCGTTGTACACGGGGTTAATGAAAAACTGTTTTTT | CSVVHGVNEKLFF
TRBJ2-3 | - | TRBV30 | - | TGTGCCTGGAGTCCACGAAGCTCAGATACGCAGTATTTT | CAWSPRSSDTQYF
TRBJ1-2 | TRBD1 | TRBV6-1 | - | TGTGCCAGCAGTGAAGCTGGGACAGGGGGTGTTCCCTATGGCTACACCTTC | CASSEAGTGGVPYGYTF
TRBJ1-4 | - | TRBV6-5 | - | TGTGCCAGCAGTTACTCGGGGGGAGATGAAAAACTGTTTTTT | CASSYSGGDEKLFF
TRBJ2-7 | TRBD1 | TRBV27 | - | TGTGCCAGCAGTTTCACAGGGGGGAGGAACGAGCAGTACTTC | CASSFTGGRNEQYF
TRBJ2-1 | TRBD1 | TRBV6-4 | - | TGTGCCAGCAGTCGTTTGGGGACAGGGCTATCCAATGAGCAGTTCTTC | CASSRLGTGLSNEQFF
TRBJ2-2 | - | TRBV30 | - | TGTGCCTGGAGTGGGCCCGGGGAGCTGTTTTTT | CAWSGPGELFF
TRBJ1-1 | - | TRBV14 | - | TGTGCCAGCAGCTTACGACTTGACAGGAACACTGAAGCTTTCTTT | CASSLRLDRNTEAFF
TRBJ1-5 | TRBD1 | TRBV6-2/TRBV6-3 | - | TGTGCCAGCAGCCGACAGGGGTTAAGCAATCAGCCCCAGCATTTT | CASSRQGLSNQPQHF
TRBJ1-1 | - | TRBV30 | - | TGTGCCTGGACGCGGGGTTTGGCTGAAGCTTTCTTT | CAWTRGLAEAFF
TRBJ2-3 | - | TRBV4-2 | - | TGTGCCAGCAGCCAAGAGGCTAGCACAGATACGCAGTATTTT | CASSQEASTDTQYF
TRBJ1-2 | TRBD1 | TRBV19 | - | TGTGCCAGTAGTATAGCTCCGACAGGGATGAATGATGGCTACACCTTC | CASSIAPTGMNDGYTF
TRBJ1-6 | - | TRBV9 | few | TGTGCCAGCAGCGCCGACAGCCCGAATTCACCCCTCCACTTT | CASSADSPNSPLHF
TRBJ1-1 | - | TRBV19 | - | TGTGCCAGTAGTATAGGTCCGGGGAGCACTGAAGCTTTCTTT | CASSIGPGSTEAFF
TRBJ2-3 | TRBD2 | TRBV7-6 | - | TGTGCCAGCAGCTTACTCCCCGGCGGCTTAGCGGGGGGGCCGGGCACAGATACGCAGTATTTT | CASSLLPGGLAGGPGTDTQYF
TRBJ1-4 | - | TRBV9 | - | TGTGCCAGCAGCTGGGGGAGGCTTAATGAAAAACTGTTTTTT | CASSWGRLNEKLFF
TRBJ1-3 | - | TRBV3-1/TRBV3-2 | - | TGTGCCAGCAGCCAAGTCTGGGTAGGGGAACACTCTGGAAACACCATATATTTT | CASSQVWVGEHSGNTIYF
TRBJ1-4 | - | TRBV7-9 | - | TGTGCCAGCAGCTTTGGGGCAAGTAATGAAAAACTGTTTTTT | CASSFGASNEKLFF
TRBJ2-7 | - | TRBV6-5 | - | TGTGCCAGCAAGAGGGACAACTCCTACGAGCAGTACTTC | CASKRDNSYEQYF
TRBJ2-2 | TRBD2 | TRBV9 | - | TGTGCCAGCAGCGTCTCCGGACTAGCGGGGTTGACCGGGGAGCTGTTTTTT | CASSVSGLAGLTGELFF
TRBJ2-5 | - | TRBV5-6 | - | TGTGCCAGCAGTCCTGACCAAACCGGGACAAAGGGGGCCCAGTACTTC | CASSPDQTGTKGAQYF
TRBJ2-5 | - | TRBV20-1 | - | TGCAGTGCTTCCGGGGAGGAGACCCAGTACTTC | CSASGEETQYF
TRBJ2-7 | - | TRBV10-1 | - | TGCGCCAGCACTTACAGGTTTAGCTCCTACGAGCAGTACTTC | CASTYRFSSYEQYF
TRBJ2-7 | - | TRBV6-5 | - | TGTGCCAGCAGCGCCCGGGGGAGCTCCTACGAGCAGTACTTC | CASSARGSSYEQYF
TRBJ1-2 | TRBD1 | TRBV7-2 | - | TGTGCCAGCACTTGGACAGGGACTCCCCCTAACTATGGCTACACCTTC | CASTWTGTPPNYGYTF
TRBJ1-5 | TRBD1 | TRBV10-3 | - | TGTGCCATCAGTCTGGACAGGGGTTACAATCAGCCCCAGCATTTT | CAISLDRGYNQPQHF
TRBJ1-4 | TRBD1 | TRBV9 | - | TGTGCCAGCAGCCTCTTAGGACAGGGTGAAAAACTGTTTTTT | CASSLLGQGEKLFF
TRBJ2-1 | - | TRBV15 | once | TGTGCCACCAGCACCGACAGAGGATACAACAATGAGCAGTTCTTC | CATSTDRGYNNEQFF
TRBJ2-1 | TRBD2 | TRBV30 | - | TGTGCCTGGAGTGTACACGCTAGCGGGTTCACTACCTACAATGAGCAGTTCTTC | CAWSVHASGFTTYNEQFF
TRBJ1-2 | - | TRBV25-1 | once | TGTGCCAGCAGTGCGGAGGGAAGCTATGGCTACACCTTC | CASSAEGSYGYTF
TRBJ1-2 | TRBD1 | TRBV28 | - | TGTGCCAGCAGACCACCGGGACAGAACTATGGCTACACCTTC | CASRPPGQNYGYTF
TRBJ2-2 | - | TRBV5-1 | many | TGCGCCAGCAGCTTGGTCGGGTCCGGGGAGCTGTTTTTT | CASSLVGSGELFF